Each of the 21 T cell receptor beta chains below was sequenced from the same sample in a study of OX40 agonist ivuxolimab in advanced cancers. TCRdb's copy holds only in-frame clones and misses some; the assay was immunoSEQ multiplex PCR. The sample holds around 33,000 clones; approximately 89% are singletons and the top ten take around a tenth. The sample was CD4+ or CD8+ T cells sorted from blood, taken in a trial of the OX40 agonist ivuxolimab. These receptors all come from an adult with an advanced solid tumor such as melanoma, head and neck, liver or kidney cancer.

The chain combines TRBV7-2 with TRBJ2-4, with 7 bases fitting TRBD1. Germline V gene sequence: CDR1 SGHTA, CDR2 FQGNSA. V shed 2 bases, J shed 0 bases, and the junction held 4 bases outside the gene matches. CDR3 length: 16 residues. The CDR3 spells CASSLPGQLAKNIQYF. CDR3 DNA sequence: TGTGCCAGCAGCTTACCGGGACAGCTAGCCAAAAACATTCAGTACTTC.

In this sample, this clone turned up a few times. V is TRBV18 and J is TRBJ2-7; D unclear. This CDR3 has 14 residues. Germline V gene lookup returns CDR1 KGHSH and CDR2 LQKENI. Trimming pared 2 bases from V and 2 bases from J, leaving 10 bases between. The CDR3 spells CASSPTNRPYEQYF. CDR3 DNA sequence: TGTGCCAGCTCACCAACCAACAGACCCTACGAGCAGTACTTC. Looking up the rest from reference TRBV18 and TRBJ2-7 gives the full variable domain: NAGVMQNPRHLVRRRGQEARLRCSPMKGHSHVYWYRQLPEEGLKFMVYLQKENIIDESGMPKERFSAEFPKEGPSILRIQQVVRGDSAAYFCASSPTNRPYEQYFGPGTRLTVT.

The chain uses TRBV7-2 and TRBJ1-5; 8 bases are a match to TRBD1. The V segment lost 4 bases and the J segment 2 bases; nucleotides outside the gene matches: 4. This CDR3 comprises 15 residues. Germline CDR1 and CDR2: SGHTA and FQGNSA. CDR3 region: CASSSATGGNQPQHF. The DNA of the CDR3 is TGTGCCAGCAGCTCCGCGACAGGGGGCAATCAGCCCCAGCATTTT.

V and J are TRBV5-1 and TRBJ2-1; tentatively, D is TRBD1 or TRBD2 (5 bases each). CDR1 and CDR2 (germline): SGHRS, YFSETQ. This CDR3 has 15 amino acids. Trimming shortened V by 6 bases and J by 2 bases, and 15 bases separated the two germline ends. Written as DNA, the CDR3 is TGCGCCAGCACCCGGGACGTCCAAACCTACAATGAGCAGTTCTTC. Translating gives CASTRDVQTYNEQFF.

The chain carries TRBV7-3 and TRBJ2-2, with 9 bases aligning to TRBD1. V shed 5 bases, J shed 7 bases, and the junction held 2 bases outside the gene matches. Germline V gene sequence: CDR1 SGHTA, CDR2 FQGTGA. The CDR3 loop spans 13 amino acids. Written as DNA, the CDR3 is TGTGCCAGCAGCCCGACAGGGGGCGGGGAGCTGTTTTTT. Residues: CASSPTGGGELFF.

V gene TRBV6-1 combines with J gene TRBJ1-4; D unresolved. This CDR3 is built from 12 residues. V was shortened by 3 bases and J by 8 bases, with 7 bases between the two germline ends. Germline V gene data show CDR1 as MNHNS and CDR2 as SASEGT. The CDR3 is CASSDPGEKLFF. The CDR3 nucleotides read TGTGCCAGCAGTGACCCTGGGGAAAAACTGTTTTTT.

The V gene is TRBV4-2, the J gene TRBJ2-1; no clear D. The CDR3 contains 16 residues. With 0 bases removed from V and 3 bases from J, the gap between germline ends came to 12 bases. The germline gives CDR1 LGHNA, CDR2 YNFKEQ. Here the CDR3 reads CASSQESAGFYNEQFF. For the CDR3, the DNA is TGTGCCAGCAGCCAAGAGTCGGCAGGTTTCTACAATGAGCAGTTCTTC.

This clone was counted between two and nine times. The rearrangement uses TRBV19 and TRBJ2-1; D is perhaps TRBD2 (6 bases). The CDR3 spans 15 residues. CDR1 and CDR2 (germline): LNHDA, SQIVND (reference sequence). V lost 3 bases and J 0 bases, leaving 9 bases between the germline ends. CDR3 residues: CASSIMGGSYNEQFF. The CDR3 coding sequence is TGTGCCAGTAGTATTATGGGGGGCTCCTACAATGAGCAGTTCTTC.

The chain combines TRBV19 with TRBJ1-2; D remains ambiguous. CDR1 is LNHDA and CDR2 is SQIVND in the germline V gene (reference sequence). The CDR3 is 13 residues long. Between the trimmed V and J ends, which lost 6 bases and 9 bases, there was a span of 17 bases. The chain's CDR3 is CASRSGGLLRYTF. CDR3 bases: TGTGCCAGTAGATCAGGAGGGTTGCTTCGCTACACCTTC. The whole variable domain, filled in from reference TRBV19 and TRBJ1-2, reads DGGITQSPKYLFRKEGQNVTLSCEQNLNHDAMYWYRQDPGQGLRLIYYSQIVNDFQKGDIAEGYSVSREKKESFPLTVTSAQKNPTAFYLCASRSGGLLRYTFGSGTRLTVV.

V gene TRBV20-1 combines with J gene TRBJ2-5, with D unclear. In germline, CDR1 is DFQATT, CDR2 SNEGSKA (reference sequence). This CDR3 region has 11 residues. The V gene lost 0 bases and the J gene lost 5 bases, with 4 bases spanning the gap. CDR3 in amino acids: CSARDGETQYF. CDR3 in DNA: TGCAGTGCTAGAGACGGGGAGACCCAGTACTTC.

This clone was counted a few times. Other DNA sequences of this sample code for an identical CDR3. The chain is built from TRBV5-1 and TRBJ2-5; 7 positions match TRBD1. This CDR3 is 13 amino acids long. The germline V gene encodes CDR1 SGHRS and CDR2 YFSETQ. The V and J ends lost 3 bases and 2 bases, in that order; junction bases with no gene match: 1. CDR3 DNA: TGCGCCAGCAGCTCGGGACAGCAAGAGACCCAGTACTTC. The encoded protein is CASSSGQQETQYF.

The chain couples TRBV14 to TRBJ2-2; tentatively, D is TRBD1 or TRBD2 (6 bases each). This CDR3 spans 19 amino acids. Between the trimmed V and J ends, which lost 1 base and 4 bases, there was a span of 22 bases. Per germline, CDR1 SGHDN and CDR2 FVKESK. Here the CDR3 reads CASSQVYKEWRGSTGELFF. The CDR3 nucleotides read TGTGCCAGCAGCCAAGTATATAAAGAGTGGAGGGGGAGCACCGGGGAGCTGTTTTTT.

DNA of the CDR3: TGTGCCAGCAGCCTTGATTCGGGGGTCGGGCAGCCCCAGCATTTT. It translates to CASSLDSGVGQPQHF. This chain links TRBV5-4 with TRBJ1-5; D may be TRBD1 (5 bases). The CDR3 sequence is 15 residues long. The V end lost 4 bases, the J end lost 7 bases, and 18 bases lay between the germline ends. Germline CDR1 reads SGHNT; CDR2 reads YYREEE (reference sequence).

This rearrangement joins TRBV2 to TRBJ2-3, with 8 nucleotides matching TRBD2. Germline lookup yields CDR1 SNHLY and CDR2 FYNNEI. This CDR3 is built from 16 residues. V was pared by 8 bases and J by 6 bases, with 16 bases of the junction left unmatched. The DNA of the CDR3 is TGTGCCAGCGGCGGGGGAGAGACTAGCGCCCCGGATACGCAGTATTTT. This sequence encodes CASGGGETSAPDTQYF.

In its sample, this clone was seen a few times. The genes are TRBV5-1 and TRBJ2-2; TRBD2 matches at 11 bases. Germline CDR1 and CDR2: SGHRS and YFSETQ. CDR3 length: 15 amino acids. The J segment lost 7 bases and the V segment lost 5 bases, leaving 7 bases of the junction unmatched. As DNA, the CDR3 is TGCGCCAGCAGGCCCGGGACTAGCGGCAGCGGGGAGCTGTTTTTT. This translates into CASRPGTSGSGELFF. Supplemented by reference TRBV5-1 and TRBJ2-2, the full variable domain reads KAGVTQTPRYLIKTRGQQVTLSCSPISGHRSVSWYQQTPGQGLQFLFEYFSETQRNKGNFPGRFSGRQFSNSRSEMNVSTLELGDSALYLCASRPGTSGSGELFFGEGSRLTVL.

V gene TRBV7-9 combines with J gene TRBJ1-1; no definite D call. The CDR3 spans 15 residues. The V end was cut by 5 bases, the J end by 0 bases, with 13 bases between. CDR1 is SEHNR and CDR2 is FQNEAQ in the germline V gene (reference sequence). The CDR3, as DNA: TGTGCCAGCAGCGGGTCTAAAGCAGTGAACACTGAAGCTTTCTTT. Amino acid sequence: CASSGSKAVNTEAFF.

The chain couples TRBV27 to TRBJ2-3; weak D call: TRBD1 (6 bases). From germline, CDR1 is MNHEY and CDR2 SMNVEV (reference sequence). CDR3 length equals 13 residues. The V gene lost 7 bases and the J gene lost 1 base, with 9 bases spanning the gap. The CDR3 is CASTNRGTDTQYF. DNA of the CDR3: TGTGCCAGCACCAACAGGGGCACAGATACGCAGTATTTT.

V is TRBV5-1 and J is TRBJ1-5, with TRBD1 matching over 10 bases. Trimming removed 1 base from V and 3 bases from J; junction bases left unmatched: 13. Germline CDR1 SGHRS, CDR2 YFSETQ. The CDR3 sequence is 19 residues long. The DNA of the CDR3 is TGCGCCAGCAGCTTGTGTTTGGAAGGGGACAGGGGCAACAATCAGCCCCAGCATTTT. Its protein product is CASSLCLEGDRGNNQPQHF.

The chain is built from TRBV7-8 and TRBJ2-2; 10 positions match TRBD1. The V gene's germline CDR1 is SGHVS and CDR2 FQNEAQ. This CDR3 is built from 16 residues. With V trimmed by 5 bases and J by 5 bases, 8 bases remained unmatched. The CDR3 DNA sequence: TGTGCCAGCAGCAAAAGGACAGGGGGGCTAACCGGGGAGCTGTTTTTT. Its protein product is CASSKRTGGLTGELFF. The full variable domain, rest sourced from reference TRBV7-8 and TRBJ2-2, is GAGVSQSPRYKVAKRGQDVALRCDPISGHVSLFWYQQALGQGPEFLTYFQNEAQLDKSGLPSDRFFAERPEGSVSTLKIQRTQQEDSAVYLCASSKRTGGLTGELFFGEGSRLTVL.

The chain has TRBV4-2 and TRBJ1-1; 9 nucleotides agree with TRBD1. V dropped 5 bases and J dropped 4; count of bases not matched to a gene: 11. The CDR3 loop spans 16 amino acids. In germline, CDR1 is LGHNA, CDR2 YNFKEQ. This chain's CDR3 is CASSVGTGNRRTEAFF. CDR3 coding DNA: TGTGCCAGCAGCGTAGGGACAGGGAATAGGCGCACTGAAGCTTTCTTT.

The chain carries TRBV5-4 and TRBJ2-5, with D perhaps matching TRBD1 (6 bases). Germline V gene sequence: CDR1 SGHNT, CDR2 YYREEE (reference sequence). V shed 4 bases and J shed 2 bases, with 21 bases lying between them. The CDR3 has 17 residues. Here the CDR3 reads CASSPSGGTGRQETQYF. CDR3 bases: TGTGCCAGCAGCCCTTCAGGAGGAACAGGGCGGCAAGAGACCCAGTACTTC.